This TCR beta chain was captured by sequencing in a study of T cells in Graves' hyperthyroidism and ophthalmopathy. This clonotype has a handful of counts. What was amplified from RNA transcripts were TCR beta CDR3 regions. First-round RT-PCR targeting the TCR CDR3 was performed with the HTBI primer set. TCRdb reprocessed the multiplex PCR reads via MiXCR and lists one record per CDR3 protein. The repertoire has 250,000 to 300,000 distinct CDR3 sequences, 15% to 20% of them found once; the top ten carry 35% to 40%. The CDR3 spans 13 residues. V shed 6 bases and J shed 1 base, with 7 bases lying between them. CDR1 is SGHVS, CDR2 FQNEAQ, per germline.

The sequence was obtained from a man aged 50 to 59 with Graves' ophthalmopathy. Input material: blood. J is TRBJ1-5 and V is TRBV7-8; D uncertain. The CDR3 nucleotides read TGTGCCAGCAGGATTGACAGCAATCAGCCCCAGCATTTT. Its translation is CASRIDSNQPQHF.